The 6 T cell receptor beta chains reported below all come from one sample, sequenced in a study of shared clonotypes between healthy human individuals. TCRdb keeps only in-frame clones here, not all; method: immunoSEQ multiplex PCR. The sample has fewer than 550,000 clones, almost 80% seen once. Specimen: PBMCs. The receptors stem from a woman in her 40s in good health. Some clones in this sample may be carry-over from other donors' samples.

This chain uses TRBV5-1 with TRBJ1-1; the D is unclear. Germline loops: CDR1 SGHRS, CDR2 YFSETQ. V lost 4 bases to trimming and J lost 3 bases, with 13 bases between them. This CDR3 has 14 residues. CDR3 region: CASSPGQRYTEAFF. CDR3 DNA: TGCGCCAGCAGCCCCGGGCAAAGGTACACTGAAGCTTTCTTT.

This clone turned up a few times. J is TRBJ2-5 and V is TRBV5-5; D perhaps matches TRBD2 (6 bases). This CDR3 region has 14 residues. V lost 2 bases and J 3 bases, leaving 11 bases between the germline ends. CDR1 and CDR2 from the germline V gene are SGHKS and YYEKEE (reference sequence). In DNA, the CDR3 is TGTGCCAGCAGCTTCAGGGACTCCGAAGAGACCCAGTACTTC. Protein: CASSFRDSEETQYF.

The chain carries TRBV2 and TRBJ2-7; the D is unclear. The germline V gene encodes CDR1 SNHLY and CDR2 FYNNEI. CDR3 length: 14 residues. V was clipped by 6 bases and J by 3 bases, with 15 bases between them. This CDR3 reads CASSLRHSGYEQYF. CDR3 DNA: TGTGCCAGCAGCCTACGGCATTCGGGCTACGAGCAGTACTTC.

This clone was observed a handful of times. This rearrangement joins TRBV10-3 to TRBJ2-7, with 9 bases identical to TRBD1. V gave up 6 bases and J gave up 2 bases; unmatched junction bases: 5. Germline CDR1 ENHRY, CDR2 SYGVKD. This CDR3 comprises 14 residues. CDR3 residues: CAIRSGQGTYEQYF. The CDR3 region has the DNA TGTGCCATCAGATCGGGACAGGGAACCTACGAGCAGTACTTC.

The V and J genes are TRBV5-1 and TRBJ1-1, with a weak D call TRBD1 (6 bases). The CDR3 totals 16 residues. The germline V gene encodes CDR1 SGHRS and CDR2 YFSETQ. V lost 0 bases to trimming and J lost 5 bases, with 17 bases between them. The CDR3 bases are TGCGCCAGCAGCTTGGTGGGCCGGGGGCGGATGACTGAAGCTTTCTTT. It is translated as CASSLVGRGRMTEAFF.

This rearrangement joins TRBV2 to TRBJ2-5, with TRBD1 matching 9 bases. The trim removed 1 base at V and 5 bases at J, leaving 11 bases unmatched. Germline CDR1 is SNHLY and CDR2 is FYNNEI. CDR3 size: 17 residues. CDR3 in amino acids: CASSEGVTGGEWETQYF. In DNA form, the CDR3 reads TGTGCCAGCAGTGAAGGCGTTACAGGGGGCGAGTGGGAGACCCAGTACTTC.